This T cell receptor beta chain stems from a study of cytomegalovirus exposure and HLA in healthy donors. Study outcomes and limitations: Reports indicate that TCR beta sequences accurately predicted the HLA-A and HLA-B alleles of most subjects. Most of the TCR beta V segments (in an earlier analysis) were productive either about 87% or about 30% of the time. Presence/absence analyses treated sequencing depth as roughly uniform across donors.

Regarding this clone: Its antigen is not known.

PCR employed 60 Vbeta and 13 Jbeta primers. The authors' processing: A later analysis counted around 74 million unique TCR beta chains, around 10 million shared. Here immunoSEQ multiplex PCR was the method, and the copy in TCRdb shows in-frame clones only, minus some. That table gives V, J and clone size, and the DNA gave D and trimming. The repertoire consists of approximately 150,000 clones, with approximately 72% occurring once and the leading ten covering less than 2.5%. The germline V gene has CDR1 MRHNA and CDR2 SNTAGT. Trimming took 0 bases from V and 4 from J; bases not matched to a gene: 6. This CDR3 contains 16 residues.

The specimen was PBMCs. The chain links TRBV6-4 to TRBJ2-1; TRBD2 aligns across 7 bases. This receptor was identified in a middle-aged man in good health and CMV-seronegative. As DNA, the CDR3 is TGTGCCAGCAGTGACTCGCTCATAGCGGGTTACAATGAGCAGTTCTTC. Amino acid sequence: CASSDSLIAGYNEQFF.